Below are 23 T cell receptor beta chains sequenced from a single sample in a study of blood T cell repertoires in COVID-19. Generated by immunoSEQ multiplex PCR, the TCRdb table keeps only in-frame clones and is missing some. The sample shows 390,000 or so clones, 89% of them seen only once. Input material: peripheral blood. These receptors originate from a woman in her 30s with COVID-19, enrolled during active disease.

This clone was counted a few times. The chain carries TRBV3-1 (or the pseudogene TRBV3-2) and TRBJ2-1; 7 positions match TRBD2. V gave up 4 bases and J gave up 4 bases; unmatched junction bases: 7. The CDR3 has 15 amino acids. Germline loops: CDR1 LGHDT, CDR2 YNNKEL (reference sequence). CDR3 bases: TGTGCCAGCAGCCCCGGACTAGTTACTTACAATGAGCAGTTCTTC. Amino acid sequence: CASSPGLVTYNEQFF.

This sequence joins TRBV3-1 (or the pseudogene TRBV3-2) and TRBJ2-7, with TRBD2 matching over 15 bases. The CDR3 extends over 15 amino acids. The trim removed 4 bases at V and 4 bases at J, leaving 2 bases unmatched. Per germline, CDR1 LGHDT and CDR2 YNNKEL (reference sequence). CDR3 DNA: TGTGCCAGCAGCCGGACTAGCGGGAGGGGTTACGAGCAGTACGTC. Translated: CASSRTSGRGYEQYV.

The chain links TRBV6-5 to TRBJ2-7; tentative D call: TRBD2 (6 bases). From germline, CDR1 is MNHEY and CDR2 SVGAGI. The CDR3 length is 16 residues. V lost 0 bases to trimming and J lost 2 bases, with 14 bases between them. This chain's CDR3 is CASSYSGGDRAYEQYF. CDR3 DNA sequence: TGTGCCAGCAGTTACTCAGGCGGGGATAGGGCCTACGAGCAGTACTTC.

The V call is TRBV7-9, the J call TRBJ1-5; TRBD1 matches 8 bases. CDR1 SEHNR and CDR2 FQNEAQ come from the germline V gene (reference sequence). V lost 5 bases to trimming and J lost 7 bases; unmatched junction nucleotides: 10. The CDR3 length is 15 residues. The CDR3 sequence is CASSTIRGPRQPQHF. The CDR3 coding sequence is TGTGCCAGCAGCACGATCAGGGGGCCGCGACAGCCCCAGCATTTT.

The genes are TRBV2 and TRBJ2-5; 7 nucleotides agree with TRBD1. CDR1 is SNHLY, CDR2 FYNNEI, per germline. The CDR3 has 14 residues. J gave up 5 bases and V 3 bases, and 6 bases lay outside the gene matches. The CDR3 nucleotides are TGTGCCAGCAGTGAGAGGGGGCGCGGGGAGACCCAGTACTTC. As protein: CASSERGRGETQYF.

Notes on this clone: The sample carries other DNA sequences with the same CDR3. Written as DNA, the CDR3 is TGTGCCAGCAGCTTGCGGGAGACCCAGTACTTC. Translated: CASSLRETQYF. This sequence joins TRBV5-4 and TRBJ2-5; D not certain. V was clipped by 1 base and J by 5 bases, with 3 bases between them. The CDR3 totals 11 residues. Germline CDR1 and CDR2: SGHNT and YYREEE (reference sequence).

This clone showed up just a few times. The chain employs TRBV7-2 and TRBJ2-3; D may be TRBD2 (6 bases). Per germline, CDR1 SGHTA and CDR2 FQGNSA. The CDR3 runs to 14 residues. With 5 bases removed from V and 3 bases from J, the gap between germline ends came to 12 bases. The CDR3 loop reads CASSEGTSTDTQYF. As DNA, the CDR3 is TGTGCCAGCAGCGAGGGGACTTCTACAGATACGCAGTATTTT. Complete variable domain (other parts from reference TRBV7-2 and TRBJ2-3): GAGVSQSPSNKVTEKGKDVELRCDPISGHTALYWYRQSLGQGLEFLIYFQGNSAPDKSGLPSDRFSAERTGGSVSTLTIQRTQQEDSAVYLCASSEGTSTDTQYFGPGTRLTVL.

CDR3 sequence: CASGLIRGGQLYEQYF. The CDR3 DNA reads TGTGCTAGTGGTTTAATCCGGGGTGGGCAGCTCTACGAGCAGTACTTC. The chain carries TRBV12-5 and TRBJ2-7, with D tentatively TRBD2 (5 bases). The CDR3 has 16 amino acids. The germline V gene encodes CDR1 LGHNT and CDR2 FRNRAP. Trimming took 3 bases from V and 3 from J, leaving 18 bases between them.

CDR3 in DNA: TGTGCCAGCAGCGTAGAGGGGGGGCTGGGTCAGCCCCAGCATTTT. As protein: CASSVEGGLGQPQHF. The gene calls are TRBV9 and TRBJ1-5; D may be TRBD1 (6 bases). Per the germline V gene, CDR1 is SGDLS and CDR2 is YYNGEE. The CDR3 has 15 residues. V dropped 0 bases and J dropped 6 bases, with 13 bases sitting between them.

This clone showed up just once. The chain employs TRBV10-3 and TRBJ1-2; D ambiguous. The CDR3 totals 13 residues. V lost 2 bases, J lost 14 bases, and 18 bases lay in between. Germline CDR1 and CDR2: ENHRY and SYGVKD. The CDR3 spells CAISEDAERASTF. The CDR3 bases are TGTGCCATCAGTGAGGATGCGGAGCGGGCTTCTACCTTC.

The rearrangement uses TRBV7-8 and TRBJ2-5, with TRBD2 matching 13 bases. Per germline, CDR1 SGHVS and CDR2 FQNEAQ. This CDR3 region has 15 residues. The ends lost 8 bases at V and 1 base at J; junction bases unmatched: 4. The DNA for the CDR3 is TGTGCCAGCTTGGGACTAGCGGGGTTCCAAGAGACCCAGTACTTC. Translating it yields CASLGLAGFQETQYF.

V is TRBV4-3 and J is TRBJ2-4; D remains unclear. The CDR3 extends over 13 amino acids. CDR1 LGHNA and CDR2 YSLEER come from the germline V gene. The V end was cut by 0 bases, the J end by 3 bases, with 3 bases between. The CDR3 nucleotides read TGCGCCAGCAGCCAAGACAACAAAAACATTCAGTACTTC. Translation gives CASSQDNKNIQYF.

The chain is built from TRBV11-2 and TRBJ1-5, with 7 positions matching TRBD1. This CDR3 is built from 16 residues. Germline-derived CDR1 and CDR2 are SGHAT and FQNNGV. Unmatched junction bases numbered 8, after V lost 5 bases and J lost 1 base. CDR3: CASSPQTGTSNQPQHF. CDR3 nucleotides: TGTGCCAGCAGCCCCCAGACAGGGACCAGCAATCAGCCCCAGCATTTT.

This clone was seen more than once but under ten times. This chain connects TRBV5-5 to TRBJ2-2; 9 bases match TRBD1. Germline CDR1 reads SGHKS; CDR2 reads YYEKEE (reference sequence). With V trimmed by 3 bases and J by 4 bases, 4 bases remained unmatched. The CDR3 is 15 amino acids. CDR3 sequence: CASSWTGAATGELFF. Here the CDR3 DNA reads TGTGCCAGCAGCTGGACAGGGGCAGCCACCGGGGAGCTGTTTTTT.

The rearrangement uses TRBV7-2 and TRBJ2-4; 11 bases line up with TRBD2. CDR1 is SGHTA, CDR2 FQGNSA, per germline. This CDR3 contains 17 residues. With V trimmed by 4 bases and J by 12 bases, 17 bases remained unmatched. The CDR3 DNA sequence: TGTGCCAGCAGCTCCTTTAGCGGGGGGGCGGTACGAGGGTCTCAGTACTTC. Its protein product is CASSSFSGGAVRGSQYF.

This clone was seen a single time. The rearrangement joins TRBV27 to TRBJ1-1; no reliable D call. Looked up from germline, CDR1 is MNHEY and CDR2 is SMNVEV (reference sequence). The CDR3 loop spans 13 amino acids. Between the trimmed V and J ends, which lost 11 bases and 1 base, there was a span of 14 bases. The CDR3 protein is CASWSQQNTEAFF. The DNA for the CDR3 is TGTGCCTCATGGAGTCAACAGAACACTGAAGCTTTCTTT.

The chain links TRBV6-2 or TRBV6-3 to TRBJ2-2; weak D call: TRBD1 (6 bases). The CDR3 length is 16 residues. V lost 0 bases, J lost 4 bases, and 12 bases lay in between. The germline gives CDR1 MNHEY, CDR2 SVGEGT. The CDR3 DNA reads TGTGCCAGCAGTTACTCAAGGGGGATTGGCACCGGGGAGCTGTTTTTT. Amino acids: CASSYSRGIGTGELFF.

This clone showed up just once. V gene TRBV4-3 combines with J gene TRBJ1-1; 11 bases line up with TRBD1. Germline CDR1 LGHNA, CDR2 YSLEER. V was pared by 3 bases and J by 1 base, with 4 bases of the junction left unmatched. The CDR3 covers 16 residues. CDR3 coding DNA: TGCGCCAGCAGCCAGGGGACAGGGGGTCGGAACACTGAAGCTTTCTTT. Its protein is CASSQGTGGRNTEAFF.

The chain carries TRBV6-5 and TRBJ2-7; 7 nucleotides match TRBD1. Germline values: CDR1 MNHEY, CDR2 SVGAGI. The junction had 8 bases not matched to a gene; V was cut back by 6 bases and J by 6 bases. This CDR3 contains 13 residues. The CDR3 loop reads CASRPLTGAEQYV. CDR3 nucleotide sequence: TGTGCCAGCAGACCACTAACAGGGGCCGAGCAGTACGTC.

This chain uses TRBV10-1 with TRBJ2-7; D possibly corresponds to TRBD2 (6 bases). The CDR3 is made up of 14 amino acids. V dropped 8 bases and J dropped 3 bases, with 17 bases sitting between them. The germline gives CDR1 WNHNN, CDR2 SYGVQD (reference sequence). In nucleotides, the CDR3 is TGCGCCAGCTGTAGGAGGGAGAAAGGCTACGAGCAGTACGTC. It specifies CASCRREKGYEQYV.

The DNA for the CDR3 is TGTGCTAGTGGTTCCTCCCTCTCTGGAAACACCATATATTTT. Translation: CASGSSLSGNTIYF. The chain has TRBV12-5 and TRBJ1-3; D not certain. Trimming removed 4 bases at V and 0 bases at J, with 7 bases between. Germline-derived CDR1 and CDR2 are LGHNT and FRNRAP. The CDR3 extends over 14 amino acids.

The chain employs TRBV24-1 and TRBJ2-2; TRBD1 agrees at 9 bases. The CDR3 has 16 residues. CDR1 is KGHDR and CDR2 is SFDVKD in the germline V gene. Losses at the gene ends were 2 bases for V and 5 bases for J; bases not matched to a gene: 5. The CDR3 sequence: CATSDWGQGKTGELFF. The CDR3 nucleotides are TGTGCCACCAGTGATTGGGGACAGGGAAAGACCGGGGAGCTGTTTTTT.

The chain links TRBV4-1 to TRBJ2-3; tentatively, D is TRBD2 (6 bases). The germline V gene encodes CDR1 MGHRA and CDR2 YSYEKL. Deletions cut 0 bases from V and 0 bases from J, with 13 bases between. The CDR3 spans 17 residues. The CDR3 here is CASSQDRGRGSTDTQYF. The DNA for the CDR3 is TGCGCCAGCAGCCAAGATCGAGGACGGGGGAGCACAGATACGCAGTATTTT.